Shown below are 3 T cell receptor beta chains from a single sample sequenced in a study of vaccination effects on CD4 cells after COVID-19. Profiled with immunoSEQ multiplex PCR; TCRdb holds only in-frame clones, not every one. The profile shows approximately 61,000 clones, 78% of them singletons. These receptors' antigens are unknown. It was after 10 days of culture that CD4+ T cells were isolated. Two doses of BNT162b2 or mRNA-1273 vaccine were administered to participants. The material sequenced was CD4+ T cells from PBMCs cultured without peptide, taken after COVID-19 vaccination. The source is a human donor who received a COVID-19 vaccine.

The rearrangement links TRBV25-1 to TRBJ1-2, with unresolved D. The CDR3 spans 13 residues. CDR1 is MGHDK and CDR2 is SYGVNS in the germline V gene. V was cut by 3 bases and J by 1 base, with 6 bases left in between. Here the CDR3 reads CASSDRVNYGYTF. As DNA, the CDR3 is TGTGCCAGCAGTGATAGGGTTAACTATGGCTACACCTTC.

This clone was seen only a few times. The chain combines TRBV9 with TRBJ2-2, with 9 bases that match TRBD2. The trim removed 0 bases at V and 7 bases at J, leaving 7 bases unmatched. The CDR3 is 16 residues long. The V gene's germline CDR1 is SGDLS and CDR2 YYNGEE. CDR3 sequence reads: CASSVVAGATGGELFF. In nucleotides, the CDR3 is TGTGCCAGCAGCGTAGTAGCGGGGGCCACGGGCGGGGAGCTGTTTTTT.

The chain joins TRBV3-1 (or the pseudogene TRBV3-2) to TRBJ2-3, with no clear D. CDR3 length equals 15 residues. Germline V gene sequence: CDR1 LGHDT, CDR2 YNNKEL (reference sequence). Trimming removed 0 bases from V and 0 bases from J, with 7 bases in between. CDR3 coding DNA: TGTGCCAGCAGCCAAGATATGGGCAGCACAGATACGCAGTATTTT. Translating it yields CASSQDMGSTDTQYF.